This T cell receptor beta chain was profiled in a study of cytomegalovirus exposure and HLA in healthy donors. PCR amplification relied on 60 Vbeta primers (plus 13 Jbeta primers). Libraries were prepared by immunoSEQ multiplex PCR; TCRdb keeps only in-frame clonotypes and omits some of them. The repertoire consists of some 200,000 clones, with roughly 74% occurring once and the leading ten covering approximately 2.9%. General study results and limits: In a later analysis, specific HLA alleles were associated with 16,000 or so TCR beta sequences at a 0.05 false discovery rate. One variant, a missense change in DCLRE1C, was linked in a later analysis to TCR beta V- and J-gene trimming. It was taken for granted in presence/absence analyses that sequencing depth across donors was roughly uniform.

Among the donors, all were healthy bone marrow donors. V lost 4 bases, J lost 3 bases, and 9 bases stayed unmatched. Per germline, CDR1 SGDLS and CDR2 YYNGEE. This CDR3 comprises 15 residues. This clone was observed a handful of times. No antigen is known for it. This sequence joins TRBV9 and TRBJ2-7, with 8 bases identical to TRBD1. This TCR derives from a female donor in good health and CMV-seronegative. The sequenced material came from PBMCs. In DNA form, the CDR3 reads TGTGCCAGCAGCCCTCGGGATGGGACAGGCTACGAGCAGTACTTC. It encodes CASSPRDGTGYEQYF.